This T cell receptor (beta chain) was identified in a study of cytomegalovirus exposure and HLA in healthy donors. Whole-study results and caveats: Reports indicate that TCR beta sequences accurately predicted the HLA-A and HLA-B alleles of most subjects. Association of a missense DCLRE1C variant with TCR beta V- and J-gene trimming was reported in a later analysis. With DRB1 most and HLA-C fewest, TCR association rates differed between HLA loci in a later analysis.

The CDR3 spans 15 residues. Germline lookup yields CDR1 SNHLY and CDR2 FYNNEI. Trimming removed 5 bases from V and 4 bases from J; junction bases left unmatched: 4. About this clone: Its antigen is not identified.

The PCR employed 60 Vbeta primers together with 13 Jbeta primers. Generated by immunoSEQ multiplex PCR, the TCRdb table keeps only in-frame clones and is missing some. The sample lists fewer than 130,000 clones; about 80% were seen once. This TCR was sampled from a female donor in good health and CMV-seropositive. The chain couples TRBV2 to TRBJ2-3; TRBD2 aligns across 12 bases. The material sequenced was PBMCs. The CDR3 loop reads CASSRLAGDPDTQYF. The CDR3 DNA follows: TGTGCCAGCAGTAGACTAGCGGGAGACCCAGATACGCAGTATTTT. The complete variable domain, with remaining parts taken from reference TRBV2 and TRBJ2-3, reads EPEVTQTPSHQVTQMGQEVILRCVPISNHLYFYWYRQILGQKVEFLVSFYNNEISEKSEIFDDQFSVERPDGSNFTLKIRSTKLEDSAMYFCASSRLAGDPDTQYFGPGTRLTVL.